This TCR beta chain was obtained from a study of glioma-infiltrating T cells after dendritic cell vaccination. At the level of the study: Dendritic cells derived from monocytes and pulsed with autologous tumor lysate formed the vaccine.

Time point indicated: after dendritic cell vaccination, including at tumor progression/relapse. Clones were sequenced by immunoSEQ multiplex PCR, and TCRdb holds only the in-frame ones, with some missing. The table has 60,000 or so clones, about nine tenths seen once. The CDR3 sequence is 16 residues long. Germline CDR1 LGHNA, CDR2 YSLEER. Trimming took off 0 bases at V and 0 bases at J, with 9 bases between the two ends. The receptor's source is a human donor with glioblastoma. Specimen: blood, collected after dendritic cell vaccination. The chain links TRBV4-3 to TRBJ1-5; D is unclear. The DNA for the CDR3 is TGCGCCAGCAGCCAAGATCGGGGATATAGCAATCAGCCCCAGCATTTT. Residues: CASSQDRGYSNQPQHF.